This T cell receptor (beta chain) stems from a study of high-grade serous ovarian cancer treatment subgroups. Profiled with immunoSEQ multiplex PCR; TCRdb holds only in-frame clones, not every one. Counted here are around 2,700 clones, over 75% occurring once; the ten biggest clones make up around 8.6%. Germline V CDR1 and CDR2: MNHEY, SVGAGI. This CDR3 is built from 13 residues. The V gene end was trimmed by 4 bases and the J gene end by 8 bases; junction bases not matched to a gene: 3. Tumor tissue was taken before any definitive surgery or chemotherapy was given. The sequenced material came from tumor tissue. The sequence came from a human donor with high-grade serous ovarian cancer. The gene calls are TRBV6-5 and TRBJ1-4, with TRBD1 matching 8 bases. The CDR3 is CASSWTGTEKLFF. The CDR3, as DNA: TGTGCCAGCAGTTGGACAGGGACCGAAAAACTGTTTTTT.